One sample yielded the 13 T cell receptor beta chains listed below, sequenced in a study of neurological immune-mediated disorders. Time point indicated: longitudinal time-point 3. One entry per CDR3 protein, called by TCRdb with MiXCR from the 5' RACE reads. The table lists 93,000 or so distinct CDR3 sequences, 11% of them singletons. Sequenced material: PBMCs. Receptor source: a female donor with HTLV-1-associated myelopathy (HAM/TSP).

This clonotype has ten or more counts. The chain carries TRBV7-8 and TRBJ1-2; 10 nucleotides agree with TRBD1. Germline-derived CDR1 and CDR2 are SGHVS and FQNEAQ. The junction had 9 bases not matched to a gene; V was cut back by 5 bases and J by 0 bases. The CDR3 is made up of 17 amino acids. CDR3 bases: TGTGCCAGCAGCCCGAGACAGGGGGCTACAGCTAACTATGGCTACACCTTC. It specifies CASSPRQGATANYGYTF.

The V gene is TRBV30, the J gene TRBJ2-2, with TRBD2 identical over 7 bases. The CDR3 loop spans 15 amino acids. V dropped 2 bases and J dropped 4; count of bases not matched to a gene: 7. Per germline, CDR1 GTSNPN and CDR2 SVGIG (reference sequence). The CDR3 DNA follows: TGTGCCTGGAGTTCGCTACGGACTAGCACCGGGGAGCTGTTTTTT. It codes for CAWSSLRTSTGELFF. The full variable domain, its missing parts supplied by reference TRBV30 and TRBJ2-2, is SQTIHQWPATLVQPVGSPLSLECTVEGTSNPNLYWYRQAAGRGLQLLFYSVGIGQISSEVPQNLSASRPQDRQFILSSKKLLLSDSGFYLCAWSSLRTSTGELFFGEGSRLTVL.

This clonotype was counted at least ten times. The J gene is TRBJ2-7, the V gene TRBV5-6, with 7 bases lining up with TRBD2. Germline trimming cut 0 bases from V and 3 bases from J; bases unmatched to any gene: 9. This CDR3 contains 16 residues. Germline V gene data show CDR1 as SGHDT and CDR2 as YYEEEE. This CDR3 reads CASSLAEVAGFYEQYF. The CDR3 DNA follows: TGTGCCAGCAGCTTGGCCGAGGTAGCGGGTTTCTACGAGCAGTACTTC.

V gene TRBV9 combines with J gene TRBJ1-2; TRBD1 aligns across 8 bases. Germline lookup yields CDR1 SGDLS and CDR2 YYNGEE. Trimming took 3 bases from V and 0 from J; bases not matched to a gene: 10. The CDR3 has 17 amino acids. CDR3 protein: CASSADRGRTTNYGYTF. CDR3 DNA sequence: TGTGCCAGCAGCGCCGACAGGGGCCGGACCACTAACTATGGCTACACCTTC.

Ten or more counts support this clonotype. The V and J genes are TRBV7-6 and TRBJ2-1; D is unclear. The CDR3 loop spans 16 amino acids. V lost 1 base, J lost 0 bases, and 10 bases lay in between. The germline gives CDR1 SGHVS, CDR2 FNYEAQ. CDR3 nucleotide sequence: TGTGCCAGCAGCTTAGTACCCCTGAGCTCCTACAATGAGCAGTTCTTC. It is translated as CASSLVPLSSYNEQFF.

This clonotype was counted at least ten times. J is TRBJ2-1 and V is TRBV6-4; tentative D call: TRBD2 (6 bases). The V and J ends lost 0 bases and 15 bases respectively, with 15 bases between them. Looked up from germline, CDR1 is MRHNA and CDR2 is SNTAGT. CDR3 length: 13 residues. This CDR3 reads CASSDSPGLIRFF. DNA of the CDR3: TGTGCCAGCAGTGACTCGCCAGGACTAATTAGGTTCTTC.

As concerns this clonotype: A junction end diverges from the germline sequence, so it may reflect a read error. The V call is TRBV6-5, the J call TRBJ2-3; D may be TRBD1 (5 bases). This CDR3 is built from 14 residues. Germline V gives CDR1 MNHEY, CDR2 SVGAGI. CDR3 residues: CASSLGRAGDKQYF. For the CDR3, the DNA is TGTGCCAGCAGTTTGGGCAGGGCTGGAGATAAGCAGTATTTT.

This clonotype has a count of ten or more. The rearrangement joins TRBV5-1 to TRBJ1-1, with TRBD1 as a possible D gene (5 bases). This CDR3 comprises 12 residues. CDR1 SGHRS and CDR2 YFSETQ come from the germline V gene. Trimming took off 7 bases at V and 3 bases at J, with 10 bases between the two ends. CDR3 nucleotide sequence: TGCGCCAGCCGGGTGGGGGACACTGAAGCTTTCTTT. Protein product: CASRVGDTEAFF.

By sample share, this clonotype is medium-sized (0.01 to 0.1%). The chain has TRBV28 and TRBJ2-7; D unresolved. Deletions cut 2 bases from V and 2 bases from J, with 10 bases between. Germline values: CDR1 MDHEN, CDR2 SYDVKM. The CDR3 loop spans 14 amino acids. The CDR3 nucleotides read TGTGCCAGCAGTTTAGAACTGGGGACCTACGAGCAGTACTTC. Translation: CASSLELGTYEQYF.

The rearrangement links TRBV29-1 to TRBJ2-3; TRBD2 agrees at 7 bases. Germline V gene sequence: CDR1 SQVTM, CDR2 ANQGSEA. The CDR3 has 15 amino acids. After removal of 6 bases from V and 1 base from J, the junction contained 10 bases not matched to a gene. This chain's CDR3 is CSVGPTGGGTDTQYF. For the CDR3, the DNA is TGCAGCGTCGGCCCTACGGGGGGAGGCACAGATACGCAGTATTTT.

This clonotype was found many times. V is TRBV10-3 and J is TRBJ1-1; no clear D. Trimming shortened V by 8 bases and J by 6 bases, and 10 bases separated the two germline ends. This CDR3 contains 11 residues. Germline V CDR1 and CDR2: ENHRY, SYGVKD. CDR3 protein: CAIWGGSEAFF. The CDR3, as DNA: TGTGCCATCTGGGGAGGGTCTGAAGCTTTCTTT.

This clonotype appeared many times. Written as DNA, the CDR3 is TGTGCCAGCAGCTCGGATTTAGCGGCAGATACGCAGTATTTT. Translation: CASSSDLAADTQYF. The chain links TRBV7-2 to TRBJ2-3; possibly TRBD2 for D (6 bases). The CDR3 consists of 14 residues. Germline V CDR1 and CDR2: SGHTA, FQGNSA. V was cut by 4 bases and J by 4 bases, with 12 bases left in between.

The V call is TRBV4-1, the J call TRBJ2-1, with D hard to call. This CDR3 has 12 amino acids. Germline assignment: CDR1 MGHRA and CDR2 YSYEKL. CDR3 sequence reads: CARTKTVYEQFF. DNA for the CDR3: TGCGCGCGAACCAAGACGGTTTATGAGCAGTTCTTC.